This entry lists 14 T cell receptor beta chains sequenced from one sample in a study of blood T cell repertoires in COVID-19. Sequencing used immunoSEQ multiplex PCR; TCRdb keeps in-frame clones, though not all of them. The table has roughly 200,000 clones, just under 80% seen once. The sequencing input was peripheral blood. The receptors shown here come from a man in his 70s with active or convalescent COVID-19.

This chain uses TRBV4-3 with TRBJ2-7; 10 bases are shared with TRBD2. CDR1 and CDR2 from the germline V gene are LGHNA and YSLEER. After removal of 3 bases from V and 4 bases from J, the junction contained 6 bases not matched to a gene. CDR3 size: 15 residues. CDR3: CASSQVAGGQYEQYF. The CDR3 DNA is TGCGCCAGCAGCCAGGTAGCGGGGGGCCAGTACGAGCAGTACTTC.

This chain connects TRBV6-5 to TRBJ1-2, with unresolved D. V was trimmed by 0 bases and J by 8 bases, leaving 7 bases between them. From germline, CDR1 is MNHEY and CDR2 SVGAGI. This CDR3 is built from 12 residues. The CDR3 loop is CASSYSDSGYTF. DNA for the CDR3: TGTGCCAGCAGTTACTCGGACTCGGGCTACACCTTC.

The V gene is TRBV11-3, the J gene TRBJ2-5; a possible D gene is TRBD2 (6 bases). The CDR3 spans 12 residues. The V gene's germline CDR1 is SGHNT and CDR2 YENEEA. Trimming pared 5 bases from V and 9 bases from J, leaving 13 bases between. CDR3 residues: CASSQGGTPQYF. The DNA for the CDR3 is TGTGCCAGCAGCCAAGGCGGGACCCCCCAGTACTTC.

The rearrangement joins TRBV28 to TRBJ1-2; 9 nucleotides match TRBD1. Losses at the gene ends were 4 bases for V and 7 bases for J; bases not matched to a gene: 10. Germline CDR1 is MDHEN and CDR2 is SYDVKM. The CDR3 contains 15 residues. The CDR3 region is CASSSLTGTGFGYTF. Here the CDR3 DNA reads TGTGCCAGCAGTTCGCTGACCGGGACAGGGTTTGGCTACACCTTC.

J is TRBJ2-1 and V is TRBV5-4; 11 bases map to TRBD2. CDR3 length equals 17 residues. Germline V gene lookup returns CDR1 SGHNT and CDR2 YYREEE (reference sequence). With V trimmed by 0 bases and J by 7 bases, 9 bases remained unmatched. The CDR3 here is CASSLAGGLAVGNEQFF. The CDR3 DNA reads TGTGCCAGCAGCTTGGCCGGGGGACTAGCGGTTGGAAATGAGCAGTTCTTC.

The chain carries TRBV6-2 or TRBV6-3 and TRBJ1-2; D uncertain. The CDR3 has 16 residues. CDR1 is MNHEY, CDR2 SVGEGT, per germline. Trimming shortened V by 5 bases and J by 6 bases, and 22 bases separated the two germline ends. Written as DNA, the CDR3 is TGTGCCAGCAGTCCCGGTGGGAAAGTCTTGAGGGATGGCTACACCTTC. Translated, it gives CASSPGGKVLRDGYTF.

The count of this clone is one. V gene TRBV5-1 combines with J gene TRBJ2-5, with TRBD2 matching 8 bases. Per germline, CDR1 SGHRS and CDR2 YFSETQ. With V trimmed by 3 bases and J by 6 bases, 4 bases remained unmatched. The CDR3 is made up of 13 amino acids. In DNA, the CDR3 is TGCGCCAGCAGCTGGACGGGAGGGAAGACCCAGTACTTC. Translation gives CASSWTGGKTQYF.

This chain joins TRBV27 and TRBJ2-1, with D possibly matching TRBD2 (6 bases). The CDR3 loop spans 13 amino acids. V was cut by 8 bases and J by 3 bases, with 11 bases left in between. The germline V gene encodes CDR1 MNHEY and CDR2 SMNVEV (reference sequence). This CDR3 is CASGTAGYNEQFF. CDR3 DNA: TGTGCCAGCGGAACAGCGGGCTACAATGAGCAGTTCTTC.

This rearrangement joins TRBV3-1 (or the pseudogene TRBV3-2) to TRBJ2-7; D call uncertain. The CDR3 consists of 12 residues. In germline, CDR1 is LGHDT, CDR2 YNNKEL (reference sequence). V lost 0 bases, J lost 7 bases, and 7 bases lay in between. CDR3 sequence reads: CASSQDAREQYF. The CDR3 coding sequence is TGTGCCAGCAGCCAAGATGCACGGGAGCAGTACTTC.

V usage is TRBV30 and J usage is TRBJ1-2; possible D gene TRBD1, 6 bases. There are 14 residues in the CDR3. Germline loops: CDR1 GTSNPN, CDR2 SVGIG (reference sequence). Trimming shortened V by 6 bases and J by 3 bases, and 17 bases separated the two germline ends. The CDR3 here is CACGAPGGHYGYTF. CDR3 coding DNA: TGTGCCTGTGGGGCCCCGGGGGGGCACTATGGCTACACCTTC.

The chain recombines TRBV5-1 with TRBJ2-1; 10 positions match TRBD2. The CDR3 covers 15 residues. Losses at the gene ends were 4 bases for V and 9 bases for J; bases not matched to a gene: 10. The germline CDR1 and CDR2 sequences are SGHRS and YFSETQ. The DNA for the CDR3 is TGCGCCAGCAGCAACTCAGCGGGAGGGCCAGCTGAGCAGTTCTTC. Translation gives CASSNSAGGPAEQFF.

The chain couples TRBV5-1 to TRBJ1-1, with D unclear. This CDR3 has 15 residues. Looked up from germline, CDR1 is SGHRS and CDR2 is YFSETQ. The V end was cut by 4 bases, the J end by 0 bases, with 13 bases between. Written as DNA, the CDR3 is TGCGCCAGCAGCGGTGACTCGCACCTGAACACTGAAGCTTTCTTT. As protein: CASSGDSHLNTEAFF.

This chain uses TRBV18 with TRBJ1-6, with 8 bases aligning to TRBD1. In germline, CDR1 is KGHSH, CDR2 LQKENI. This CDR3 contains 16 residues. V gave up 2 bases and J gave up 8 bases; unmatched junction bases: 8. The CDR3 loop reads CASSPADRGGDSPLHF. CDR3 coding DNA: TGTGCCAGCTCACCAGCCGACAGGGGAGGTGATTCACCCCTCCACTTT. Variable domain in full (rest from reference TRBV18 and TRBJ1-6): NAGVMQNPRHLVRRRGQEARLRCSPMKGHSHVYWYRQLPEEGLKFMVYLQKENIIDESGMPKERFSAEFPKEGPSILRIQQVVRGDSAAYFCASSPADRGGDSPLHFGNGTRLTVT.

This clone was seen once. The rearrangement uses TRBV6-1 and TRBJ2-7; 12 nucleotides match TRBD2. Germline trimming cut 2 bases from V and 6 bases from J; bases unmatched to any gene: 11. The length of the CDR3 is 17 residues. The germline V gene encodes CDR1 MNHNS and CDR2 SASEGT. CDR3 amino acids: CASSESRWTSGIPEQYF. In DNA, the CDR3 is TGTGCCAGCAGTGAATCTCGCTGGACTAGCGGGATTCCCGAGCAGTACTTC.